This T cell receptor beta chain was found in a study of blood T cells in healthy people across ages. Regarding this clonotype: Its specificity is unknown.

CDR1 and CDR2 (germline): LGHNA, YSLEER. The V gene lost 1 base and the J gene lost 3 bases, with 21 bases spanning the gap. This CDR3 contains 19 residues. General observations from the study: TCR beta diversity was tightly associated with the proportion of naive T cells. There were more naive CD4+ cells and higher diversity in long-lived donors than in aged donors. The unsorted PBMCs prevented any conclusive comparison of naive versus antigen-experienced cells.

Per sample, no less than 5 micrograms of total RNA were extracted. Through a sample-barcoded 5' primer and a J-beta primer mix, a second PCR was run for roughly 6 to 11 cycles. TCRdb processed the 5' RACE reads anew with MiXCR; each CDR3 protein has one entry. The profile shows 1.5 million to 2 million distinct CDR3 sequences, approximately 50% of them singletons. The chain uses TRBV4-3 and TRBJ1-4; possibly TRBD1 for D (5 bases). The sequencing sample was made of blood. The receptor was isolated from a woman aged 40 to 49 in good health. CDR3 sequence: CASSQVLASGGIANEKLFF. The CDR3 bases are TGCGCCAGCAGCCAAGTTTTGGCTAGCGGGGGGATAGCTAATGAAAAACTGTTTTTT.